What follows is one TCR beta chain and its context. This specimen comes from a study of technical replicates of blood from several donors. Some clones are missing from TCRdb's copy, which holds only in-frame ones; the method was immunoSEQ multiplex PCR. The sample lists 70,000 to 95,000 clones; approximately 97% were seen once. This CDR3 region has 15 residues. Germline values: CDR1 SNHLY, CDR2 FYNNEI. The ends lost 5 bases at V and 2 bases at J; junction bases unmatched: 2. The gene calls are TRBV2 and TRBJ2-1, with 11 bases identical to TRBD2. The source is a human donor in good health. Specimen: T cells isolated from PBMCs. CDR3 nucleotides: TGTGCCAGCAGTCCGACTAGCGGGGCCTACAATGAGCAGTTCTTC. It codes for CASSPTSGAYNEQFF.